A single sample gave rise to the 11 T cell receptor beta chains below, sequenced in a study of metastatic and nonmetastatic thyroid tumors (dated by TCRdb to the early 2020s). Libraries were built with PCR. TCRdb shows the sequencer as Illumina HiSeq 4000. TCRdb took the public reads, trimmed them with fastp at Q25, ran MiXCR for clone calling and kept in-frame beta chains. For this sample there are around 65,000 clones; more than 13% appear just once. Of the sample, approximately 7% falls within the top ten clones. Before undergoing thyroid surgery, none of the patients had been given any kind of treatment. The sequencing sample was made of blood. Every receptor here comes from a male donor with papillary thyroid cancer or a benign thyroid nodule (not recorded which). Some clones in this sample may be carry-over from other donors' samples.

This clone was detected only a few times. The genes are TRBV12-3 or TRBV12-4 and TRBJ1-2; perhaps TRBD1 as D (6 bases). V was pared by 3 bases and J by 5 bases, with 10 bases between. This CDR3 has 13 residues. CDR3 coding DNA: TGTGCCAGCAGTTTCAGGGGTGGGTATGGCTACACCTTC. It is translated as CASSFRGGYGYTF.

Ten or more counts support this clone. This chain connects TRBV7-3 to TRBJ2-2; TRBD2 aligns across 8 bases. Trimming at V came to 4 bases and at J to 4 bases, leaving 2 bases not matched to a gene. Germline V gives CDR1 SGHTA, CDR2 FQGTGA. There are 14 residues in the CDR3. The chain's CDR3 is CASSSGGVTGELFF. The CDR3 region has the DNA TGTGCCAGCAGCTCCGGGGGGGTCACCGGGGAGCTGTTTTTT.

This clone was recorded many times. J is TRBJ2-2 and V is TRBV28, with D perhaps TRBD1 (6 bases). V was cut by 5 bases and J by 4 bases, with 11 bases left in between. Germline lookup yields CDR1 MDHEN and CDR2 SYDVKM. The CDR3 length is 14 residues. CDR3 loop: CASSRPGATGELFF. The DNA for the CDR3 is TGTGCCAGCAGTCGTCCAGGGGCCACCGGGGAGCTGTTTTTT.

This clone was observed many times. The chain has TRBV4-1 and TRBJ2-7; 7 nucleotides align to TRBD2. Germline-derived CDR1 and CDR2 are MGHRA and YSYEKL. With V trimmed by 5 bases and J by 0 bases, 10 bases remained unmatched. This CDR3 has 16 residues. The CDR3 loop reads CASSVIAGISSYEQYV. The CDR3 coding sequence is TGCGCCAGCAGCGTTATAGCGGGCATAAGCTCCTACGAGCAGTACGTC.

The table lists this clone with many counts. V and J are TRBV29-1 and TRBJ1-1; perhaps TRBD1 as D (6 bases). The CDR3 extends over 14 amino acids. V lost 0 bases and J lost 7, with 15 bases in between. In germline, CDR1 is SQVTM, CDR2 ANQGSEA. The DNA for the CDR3 is TGCAGCGTTGAAGACGTCGAGACAGGCAGTGAAGCTTTCTTT. Its protein is CSVEDVETGSEAFF.

A single count supports this clone. CDR3 sequence reads: CASSLKGGFNQPQHF. The CDR3 DNA follows: TGTGCCAGCAGCTTAAAAGGGGGCTTCAATCAGCCCCAGCATTTT. This chain connects TRBV7-8 to TRBJ1-5; the match to TRBD1 covers 7 bases. The CDR3 runs 15 residues. The J segment lost 3 bases and the V segment lost 2 bases, leaving 4 bases of the junction unmatched. Germline V gives CDR1 SGHVS, CDR2 FQNEAQ.

This clone was seen ten or more times. V and J are TRBV12-3 or TRBV12-4 and TRBJ1-2, with TRBD1 identical over 8 bases. The CDR3 covers 16 residues. The J segment lost 2 bases and the V segment lost 5 bases, leaving 10 bases of the junction unmatched. This CDR3 is CASSKAGGAGNYGYTF. CDR3 sequence (DNA): TGTGCCAGCAGTAAAGCAGGGGGCGCGGGGAACTATGGCTACACCTTC.

This clone was recorded at least ten times. The chain is built from TRBV5-1 and TRBJ1-2, with TRBD1 matching 9 bases. Germline V gene data show CDR1 as SGHRS and CDR2 as YFSETQ. The V and J ends lost 0 bases and 4 bases, in that order; junction bases with no gene match: 4. This CDR3 has 15 residues. The CDR3 DNA reads as TGCGCCAGCAGCTTGGGGGACAGGGCGGCCTATGGCTACACCTTC. Protein: CASSLGDRAAYGYTF.

This clone was counted at least ten times. The V call is TRBV20-1, the J call TRBJ2-7; 9 bases are a match to TRBD2. The CDR3 extends over 13 amino acids. Per germline, CDR1 DFQATT and CDR2 SNEGSKA (reference sequence). Germline trimming cut 3 bases from V and 4 bases from J; bases unmatched to any gene: 4. CDR3 sequence reads: CSASASGTYEQYF. CDR3 in DNA: TGCAGTGCTAGCGCTAGCGGGACTTACGAGCAGTACTTC.

The table lists this clone with many counts. V usage is TRBV27 and J usage is TRBJ1-1; D call uncertain. Between the trimmed V and J ends, which lost 8 bases and 0 bases, there was a span of 10 bases. Germline values: CDR1 MNHEY, CDR2 SMNVEV (reference sequence). This CDR3 spans 13 amino acids. CDR3 in amino acids: CASSLQVNTEAFF. As DNA, the CDR3 is TGTGCCAGCTCGCTCCAGGTGAACACTGAAGCTTTCTTT.

This clone was observed a few times. The junction shows a germline mismatch at one end, possibly a read error. V gene TRBV19 combines with J gene TRBJ1-5; D is unresolved. The CDR3 spans 14 residues. From germline, CDR1 is LNHDA and CDR2 SQIVND (reference sequence). The CDR3 DNA reads TGTGCCAGGAGTATAAAAATGGGCAATCAGCCCCAGCATTTT. This encodes CARSIKMGNQPQHF.